These 19 T cell receptor beta chains were sequenced from one sample in a study of cytomegalovirus exposure and HLA in healthy donors (dated by TCRdb to the late 2010s). Receptor libraries were prepared by the immunoSEQ multiplex PCR assay. TCRdb took over this immuneACCESS table, retaining in-frame rearrangements with V and J assigned. Such tables are incomplete; in checked studies, under half of the missing clones stem from an unresolved V gene, and the remainder is unexplained. For this sample there are approximately 210,000 clones; more than 75% appear just once. The ten largest clones represent around 1.6% of the sample. Sequenced material: PBMCs. These TCRs come from a woman aged 18-29 years in good health and CMV-seronegative.

The J gene is TRBJ2-1, the V gene TRBV14; TRBD2 aligns across 14 bases. CDR1 is SGHDN, CDR2 FVKESK, per germline. The CDR3 consists of 17 residues. V was pared by 0 bases and J by 7 bases, with 5 bases of the junction left unmatched. The CDR3 DNA follows: TGTGCCAGCAGCCAAGAGGGACTAGCGGGGGCCAGGAATGAGCAGTTCTTC. Its translation: CASSQEGLAGARNEQFF. The full variable domain, in which reference TRBV14 and TRBJ2-1 provide the parts outside the CDR3, is EAGVTQFPSHSVIEKGQTVTLRCDPISGHDNLYWYRRVMGKEIKFLLHFVKESKQDESGMPNNRFLAERTGGTYSTLKVQPAELEDSGVYFCASSQEGLAGARNEQFFGPGTRLTVL.

The chain is built from TRBV7-5 and TRBJ1-2. TRBV7-5 counts as a pseudogene. The CDR3 is made up of 13 amino acids. Written as DNA, the CDR3 is TGTGTCGGGCCATTCGGGGAAGGCGATGGCTACACCTTC. Translating it yields CVGPFGEGDGYTF.

The rearrangement links TRBV18 to TRBJ1-1; D is possibly TRBD1 (5 bases). The CDR3 runs 11 residues. Germline CDR1 and CDR2: KGHSH and LQKENI. With 4 bases removed from V and 7 bases from J, the gap between germline ends came to 7 bases. CDR3 DNA: TGTGCCAGCTCACGGGGGGGTGAAGCTTTCTTT. The encoded protein is CASSRGGEAFF.

V is TRBV12-5 and J is TRBJ1-4; D may be TRBD1 (6 bases). V was cut by 7 bases and J by 7 bases, with 16 bases left in between. Germline-derived CDR1 and CDR2 are LGHNT and FRNRAP. This CDR3 has 14 amino acids. The CDR3 spells CASAPQGLGEKLFF. In DNA, the CDR3 is TGTGCTAGTGCCCCACAGGGTTTGGGTGAAAAACTGTTTTTT.

The gene calls are TRBV5-4 and TRBJ2-7; 8 bases agree with TRBD1. V lost 3 bases and J lost 0; bases outside the gene matches: 5. CDR1 and CDR2 from the germline V gene are SGHNT and YYREEE (reference sequence). This CDR3 region has 15 residues. CDR3 in amino acids: CASSSRTGFSYEQYF. The CDR3 region has the DNA TGTGCCAGCAGCTCGCGGACAGGGTTCTCCTACGAGCAGTACTTC.

This rearrangement joins TRBV30 to TRBJ1-1; 11 bases line up with TRBD1. CDR1 is GTSNPN and CDR2 is SVGIG in the germline V gene (reference sequence). The CDR3 loop spans 16 amino acids. Trimming cost V 0 bases and J 6 bases; bases outside gene matches: 9. The CDR3 reads CAWSVTRTGGSSEAFF. CDR3 in DNA: TGTGCCTGGAGTGTAACCCGGACAGGGGGCAGCTCTGAAGCTTTCTTT. The whole variable domain, filled in from reference TRBV30 and TRBJ1-1, reads SQTIHQWPATLVQPVGSPLSLECTVEGTSNPNLYWYRQAAGRGLQLLFYSVGIGQISSEVPQNLSASRPQDRQFILSSKKLLLSDSGFYLCAWSVTRTGGSSEAFFGQGTRLTVV.

This chain connects TRBV19 to TRBJ2-1; 10 nucleotides agree with TRBD1. Germline CDR1 is LNHDA and CDR2 is SQIVND (reference sequence). The CDR3 has 15 residues. Trimming took 4 bases from V and 6 from J; bases not matched to a gene: 6. CDR3: CASSSRDRGGNEQFF. The DNA for the CDR3 is TGTGCCAGTAGTAGTCGGGACAGGGGTGGCAATGAGCAGTTCTTC.

The table lists this clone with a few counts. Other nucleotide sequences in the sample specify the same CDR3. The chain joins TRBV5-1 to TRBJ2-1; 8 positions agree with TRBD1. The germline V gene has CDR1 SGHRS and CDR2 YFSETQ. The CDR3 runs 14 residues. V shed 3 bases and J 7 bases; nucleotides not matched to a gene: 6. The CDR3 DNA follows: TGCGCCAGCAGCTCCGGGACAGGAGGGAATGAGCAGTTCTTC. The encoded protein is CASSSGTGGNEQFF.

This rearrangement joins TRBV6-6 to TRBJ2-7; 9 bases are a match to TRBD1. With V trimmed by 6 bases and J by 1 base, 7 bases remained unmatched. The germline CDR1 and CDR2 sequences are MNHNY and SVGAGI (reference sequence). The CDR3 spans 15 residues. The CDR3 nucleotides read TGTGCCAGCAGCTTGTCCGGGACAGGGTCCTACGAGCAGTACTTC. Encoded protein: CASSLSGTGSYEQYF.

This rearrangement joins TRBV10-3 to TRBJ1-1; a weak D match, TRBD1 (6 bases). CDR1 ENHRY and CDR2 SYGVKD come from the germline V gene. The CDR3 is 14 amino acids. V was shortened by 6 bases and J by 0 bases, with 11 bases between the two germline ends. Here the CDR3 DNA reads TGTGCCATCAGCCAACAGGGTGTGAACACTGAAGCTTTCTTT. It translates to CAISQQGVNTEAFF.

The V gene is TRBV7-8, the J gene TRBJ2-3; 9 nucleotides line up with TRBD1. Germline lookup yields CDR1 SGHVS and CDR2 FQNEAQ. V shed 5 bases and J 5 bases; nucleotides not matched to a gene: 8. The CDR3 runs 15 residues. In nucleotides, the CDR3 is TGTGCCAGCAGCGCACAGGGGGCGCTTATAGATACGCAGTATTTT. This codes for CASSAQGALIDTQYF.

This chain uses TRBV10-1 with TRBJ2-5; 7 nucleotides agree with TRBD2. Per germline, CDR1 WNHNN and CDR2 SYGVQD (reference sequence). V lost 4 bases to trimming and J lost 5 bases; unmatched junction nucleotides: 7. The CDR3 loop spans 14 amino acids. The DNA of the CDR3 is TGCGCCAGCAGTGGCGGGAGTGTCCTTGAGACCCAGTACTTC. This codes for CASSGGSVLETQYF.

This clone was detected a few times. This sample includes further DNA sequences coding for the same CDR3. V usage is TRBV15 and J usage is TRBJ2-2; D is uncertain. Between the trimmed V and J ends, which lost 0 bases and 1 base, there was a span of 6 bases. There are 15 residues in the CDR3. Per germline, CDR1 LNHNV and CDR2 YYDKDF (reference sequence). As DNA, the CDR3 is TGTGCCACCAGCAGAGATCTCGGGAACACCGGGGAGCTGTTTTTT. Translated, it gives CATSRDLGNTGELFF.

The rearrangement links TRBV29-1 to TRBJ2-7, with 15 bases lining up with TRBD2. Germline V CDR1 and CDR2: SQVTM, ANQGSEA. After removal of 2 bases from V and 6 bases from J, the junction contained 17 bases not matched to a gene. The CDR3 has 19 residues. The CDR3 loop reads CSVEIPGLAGGRVGLEQYF. In DNA form, the CDR3 reads TGCAGCGTTGAAATCCCGGGACTAGCGGGAGGAAGAGTGGGACTCGAGCAGTACTTC.

This chain links TRBV6-6 with TRBJ1-1; weak D call: TRBD1 (5 bases). Germline CDR1 and CDR2: MNHNY and SVGAGI (reference sequence). Trimming took 6 bases from V and 1 from J, leaving 12 bases between them. This CDR3 has 14 amino acids. In nucleotides, the CDR3 is TGTGCCAGCAGCCCCCGCGGGGGGAACACTGAAGCTTTCTTT. It translates to CASSPRGGNTEAFF.

V is TRBV21-1 and J is TRBJ1-4; TRBD1 is taken as the D call from the table, unchecked against the DNA. TRBV21-1 is marked as a pseudogene. CDR3 size: 16 residues. The CDR3 DNA is TGTGCCAGCAGCAAGACGCAGGGGCTGAACGATGAAAAACTGTTTTTT. Protein: CASSKTQGLNDEKLFF.

This chain links TRBV19 with TRBJ1-2; D gene ambiguous. The germline gives CDR1 LNHDA, CDR2 SQIVND (reference sequence). Trimming removed 6 bases from V and 3 bases from J, with 11 bases in between. The CDR3 totals 13 residues. DNA of the CDR3: TGTGCCAGTAGAAACGGGTTGGACTATGGCTACACCTTC. This translates into CASRNGLDYGYTF. Using reference TRBV19 and TRBJ1-2 for the parts outside the CDR3, the full variable domain is DGGITQSPKYLFRKEGQNVTLSCEQNLNHDAMYWYRQDPGQGLRLIYYSQIVNDFQKGDIAEGYSVSREKKESFPLTVTSAQKNPTAFYLCASRNGLDYGYTFGSGTRLTVV.

The CDR3 sequence: CASSVAKGLGLQETQYF. Written as DNA, the CDR3 is TGTGCCAGCAGCGTAGCTAAGGGACTAGGGCTCCAAGAGACCCAGTACTTC. The genes are TRBV9 and TRBJ2-5, with TRBD2 matching 8 bases. With 0 bases clipped from V and 1 base from J, the junction kept 8 bases outside the gene matches. The CDR3 runs 17 residues. CDR1 is SGDLS and CDR2 is YYNGEE in the germline V gene. The variable domain in full, with the rest retrieved from reference TRBV9 and TRBJ2-5, is DSGVTQTPKHLITATGQRVTLRCSPRSGDLSVYWYQQSLDQGLQFLIQYYNGEERAKGNILERFSAQQFPDLHSELNLSSLELGDSALYFCASSVAKGLGLQETQYFGPGTRLLVL.

V gene TRBV18 combines with J gene TRBJ1-2; D is ambiguous. Per the germline V gene, CDR1 is KGHSH and CDR2 is LQKENI. Trimming removed 0 bases from V and 1 base from J, with 9 bases in between. The CDR3 contains 15 residues. The CDR3 spells CASSPPSGDNYGYTF. CDR3 DNA: TGTGCCAGCTCACCACCGTCAGGTGATAACTATGGCTACACCTTC.